Presented here are 7 T cell receptor beta chains from one specimen sequenced in a study of T-cell reconstitution after alpha-beta-depleted transplantation in children. Molecular barcoding with unique molecular identifiers was used for the TCRbeta library. Via MiXCR, TCRdb re-called the PCR reads, giving one row per CDR3 protein. In the table there are some 500,000 distinct CDR3 sequences, approximately 20% of which are singletons. The specimen comprised PBMCs from the stem cell graft donor, sampled from the stem cell graft. Every receptor here comes from a human donor who donated a stem cell graft to a child with acute lymphoblastic leukemia.

The chain combines TRBV6-5 with TRBJ2-5; 7 bases line up with TRBD2. This CDR3 is built from 14 residues. Germline CDR1 is MNHEY and CDR2 is SVGAGI. J lost 1 base, V lost 4 bases, and 3 bases had no gene match. CDR3 loop: CASSSRTSQETQYF. For the CDR3, the DNA is TGTGCCAGCAGTTCCCGGACTAGCCAAGAGACCCAGTACTTC.

CDR3 region: CASSPRTSGRETQYF. In DNA, the CDR3 is TGCGCCAGCAGTCCGCGGACTAGCGGTAGGGAGACCCAGTACTTC. The chain carries TRBV5-1 and TRBJ2-5, with TRBD2 matching over 10 bases. The V gene's germline CDR1 is SGHRS and CDR2 YFSETQ. The J segment lost 5 bases and the V segment lost 5 bases, leaving 9 bases of the junction unmatched. This CDR3 has 15 amino acids.

This clonotype was seen a few times. This CDR3 is CASSDTGTGDEQYF. CDR3 coding DNA: TGTGCCAGCAGTGATACAGGGACTGGGGACGAGCAGTACTTC. The chain couples TRBV28 to TRBJ2-7, with D perhaps TRBD1 or TRBD2 (6 bases each). Germline lookup yields CDR1 MDHEN and CDR2 SYDVKM. The CDR3 is 14 residues long. Trimming stripped 5 bases from V and 5 bases from J, with 16 bases between.

This clonotype was seen only a few times. The chain employs TRBV9 and TRBJ1-3, with 7 bases fitting TRBD1. The CDR3 is 14 residues long. Germline V gene lookup returns CDR1 SGDLS and CDR2 YYNGEE. V trimming: 3 bases; J trimming: 3 bases; junction bases outside the gene matches: 3. In nucleotides, the CDR3 is TGTGCCAGCAGCGGAGGGGACAGTGGAAACACCATATATTTT. Its translation: CASSGGDSGNTIYF.

The V call is TRBV5-5, the J call TRBJ2-7, with unresolved D. V was trimmed by 3 bases and J by 2 bases, leaving 12 bases between them. Germline V gene lookup returns CDR1 SGHKS and CDR2 YYEKEE (reference sequence). The CDR3 covers 14 residues. Here the CDR3 reads CASSSDLATYEQYF. The CDR3, as DNA: TGTGCCAGCAGCTCAGACTTAGCCACCTACGAGCAGTACTTC.

This clonotype was seen only a few times. The chain uses TRBV5-5 and TRBJ1-1, with unresolved D. V was cut by 0 bases and J by 6 bases, with 9 bases left in between. From germline, CDR1 is SGHKS and CDR2 YYEKEE (reference sequence). The CDR3 runs to 13 residues. The CDR3 nucleotides read TGTGCCAGCAGCTTGGGGGGAACGTCTGAAGCTTTCTTT. This translates into CASSLGGTSEAFF. The variable domain in full, completed from reference TRBV5-5 and TRBJ1-1, reads DAGVTQSPTHLIKTRGQQVTLRCSPISGHKSVSWYQQVLGQGPQFIFQYYEKEERGRGNFPDRFSARQFPNYSSELNVNALLLGDSALYLCASSLGGTSEAFFGQGTRLTVV.

This chain uses TRBV30 with TRBJ1-2; 7 bases are a match to TRBD1. V was pared by 3 bases and J by 8 bases, with 9 bases of the junction left unmatched. This CDR3 comprises 13 residues. Looked up from germline, CDR1 is GTSNPN and CDR2 is SVGIG (reference sequence). The CDR3 here is CAWRADRRGGYTF. CDR3 nucleotides: TGTGCCTGGAGGGCGGACAGGCGAGGCGGCTACACCTTC.